There are many counts of the clone carrying this T cell receptor (beta chain). Each CDR3 protein gets one entry after TCRdb re-called the reads with MiXCR. This sample yields roughly 250,000 distinct CDR3 sequences, of which 10% to 15% are seen a single time; around 1.6% belongs to the top ten. This sample stems from a study of T cell repertoires in cytomegalovirus infection. This CDR3 region has 15 residues. Between the trimmed V and J ends, which lost 3 bases and 1 base, there was a span of 13 bases. Germline V gives CDR1 ENHRY, CDR2 SYGVKD. This rearrangement joins TRBV10-3 to TRBJ2-7, with D tentatively TRBD1 or TRBD2 (6 bases each). The sequence came from a human donor in good health (CMV status not recorded). Some clones in this sample may be carry-over from other donors' samples. The specimen sequenced was PBMCs. For the CDR3, the DNA is TGTGCCATCAGTGAACCCGGAGGGGGATCCTACGAGCAGTACTTC. This codes for CAISEPGGGSYEQYF.